The present entry profiles one T cell receptor beta chain with its context. Its recognized antigen is unknown. No base qualities exist here, and no much larger clone lies one base off it. This specimen includes other DNA sequences encoding the same CDR3. Sequences SGHRS (CDR1) and YFSETQ (CDR2) are obtained from the germline V gene. V is pared back by 3 bases and J by 2 bases, with 9 bases lying between the germline termini. The CDR3 sequence holds 13 residues, the cysteine and phenylalanine included. Only the CDR3 DNA is retained, 39 bases long and in frame from the first base. The data derive from a study of shared clonotypes between healthy human individuals (dated by TCRdb to the early 2020s). For context, the study as a whole: The cohort comprised a couple of women and a few men aged 18 to 49 years. For each donor, CD4 naive and CD4 memory were each run on three plates, CD8 naive on two plates, and CD8 memory on one plate. The study deeply sequenced blood TCR repertoires of about 5 healthy adults to estimate repertoire size and the extent of clonotype sharing between individuals. Different laboratories and diverse techniques were used to prepare libraries and sequence TCR repertoires, to increase sequencing depth and limit assay-specific biases. Each donor's leukapheresis produced roughly between roughly 0.85 and 10 billion PBMCs.

CD8 naive samples were obtained by positive selection for CCR7 among CD45RO-negative cells, yielding a CD45RA+CCR7+ population from which TemRA cells were excluded. The donors were healthy, HIV-negative adults who had no recently reported acute infections or vaccinations. Every donor was a Caucasian adult living in Nashville, Tennessee, USA. After blood collection by leukapheresis, PBMCs were isolated using Ficoll-Histopaque density gradient centrifugation and then cryopreserved in the vapor phase of liquid nitrogen. Analytical flow cytometry was used to check the purity and quantity of every magnetically sorted T cell population. Genomic DNA was isolated from each sorted fraction and quantified by UV absorbance on a Nanodrop 2000c. Using the deep immunoSEQ assay, multiplex PCR amplified TCR CDR3 regions from genomic DNA. Genomic DNA extracted from each cell subset was distributed evenly over all wells of several immunoSEQ 96-well plates, and each plate served as one replicate. For sorted subsets, approximately 190 ng of genomic DNA, equivalent to 25,000 to 35,000 T cell genomes, went into each replicate PCR. Purified libraries were measured with a Qubit 3.0 fluorometer, size-checked on a Bioanalyzer 2100, and measured again with the KAPA Library Quantification kit. Every immunoSEQ 96-well plate was sequenced on a separate single-read 150-cycle Illumina NextSeq 550 flow cell. Regarding the original processing steps: The immunoSEQ output contained only junctional sequences without quality scores, so filtering could not match that applied to full-length reads. To assign V/J genes and CDR3, sequences were annotated using PyIR, a Python wrapper for IgBLAST v1.9, with IMGT germline references. Reads were filtered out if the reads had weak V/J assignments (E-value above 1e-6), no CDR3, stop codons, out-of-frame junctions, or ambiguous translated residues. A V3J clonotype was defined by an identical inferred V gene, J gene, and CDR3 amino acid sequence. The percentage overlap between two repertoires was calculated by dividing the number of shared unique clonotypes by the size of the smaller repertoire. Repertoire richness was assessed with RTK rarefaction, the Chao1 estimator, and Recon v2.1 estimates of unobserved clonotypes. Generation probabilities for all TCRbeta clonotypes obtained by the gDNA method from a few donors were computed using OLGA. TCRdb took over this immuneACCESS table, retaining in-frame rearrangements with V and J assigned. Such tables are incomplete; in checked studies, under half of the missing clones stem from an unresolved V gene, and the remainder is unexplained. That table is the source of V, J and clone size, and D and trimming were worked out from the DNA. This sample has over 2 million clones in its table, and about 94% of those were observed once. The ten largest account for about 1.1% of the sample.

Paper-wide results and their limitations: Because the study included a small number of donors, the genetic and exposure-history diversity represented was limited. Pairwise subsampling indicated that sequencing depth was expected to affect the degree of clonotype sharing among donors. Approximately 5% of naive CD4, approximately 3.7% of naive CD8, roughly 2.4% of memory CD4, and approximately 0.4% of memory CD8 clonotypes were shared across a few donors. Incomplete sequencing was indicated by rarefaction of sorted-subset datasets, despite the large sequencing depth. Naive subsets generally had larger estimated clonotype richness than memory subsets did. Clonotypes shared by all four sorted-subset donors showed higher generation probabilities than non-shared clonotypes. Only blood was sampled, and tissue TCR repertoires likely differ from those in blood.

The sequence was obtained from a man in his late teens or twenties in good health. The sample taken for sequencing was naive CD8+ T cells sorted from blood. What the cell subset or site label conveys for this sample: CD45RA+CCR7+. This chain joins TRBV5-1 to TRBJ2-7; the D gene is perhaps TRBD1 or TRBD2, as each covers 5 bases. The CDR3 loop reads CASSWGTTYEQYF. The DNA sequence follows: TGCGCCAGCAGCTGGGGGACGACCTACGAGCAGTACTTC. Outside the CDR3, residues come from the reference TRBV5-1 and TRBJ2-7 proteins, so the full variable domain is: KAGVTQTPRYLIKTRGQQVTLSCSPISGHRSVSWYQQTPGQGLQFLFEYFSETQRNKGNFPGRFSGRQFSNSRSEMNVSTLELGDSALYLCASSWGTTYEQYFGPGTRLTVT.